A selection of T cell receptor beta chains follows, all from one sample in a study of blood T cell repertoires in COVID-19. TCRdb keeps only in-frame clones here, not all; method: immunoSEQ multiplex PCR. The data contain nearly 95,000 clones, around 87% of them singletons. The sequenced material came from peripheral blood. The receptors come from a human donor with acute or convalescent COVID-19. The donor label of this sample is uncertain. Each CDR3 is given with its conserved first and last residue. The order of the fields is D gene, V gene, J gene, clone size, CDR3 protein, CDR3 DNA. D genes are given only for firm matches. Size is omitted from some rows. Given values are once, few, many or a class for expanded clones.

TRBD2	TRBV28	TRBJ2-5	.	CASRSGGETQYF	TGTGCCAGCAGGTCGGGGGGGGAGACCCAGTACTTC
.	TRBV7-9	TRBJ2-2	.	CASSLYGGDTGELFF	TGTGCCAGCAGCTTATACGGGGGAGACACCGGGGAGCTGTTTTTT
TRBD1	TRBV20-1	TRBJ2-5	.	CSASIRQGFGETQYF	TGCAGTGCTAGTATCCGACAGGGGTTCGGCGAGACCCAGTACTTC
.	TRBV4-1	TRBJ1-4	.	CASSQDGQGFEKLFF	TGCGCCAGCAGCCAAGACGGCCAGGGATTTGAAAAACTGTTTTTT
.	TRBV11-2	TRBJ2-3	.	CASSLEIGGRNTDTQYF	TGTGCCAGCAGCTTAGAAATAGGAGGAAGAAACACAGATACGCAGTATTTT
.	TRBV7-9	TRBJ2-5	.	CASSFGVGQETQYF	TGTGCCAGCAGCTTCGGGGTTGGCCAAGAGACCCAGTACTTC
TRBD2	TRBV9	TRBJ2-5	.	CASSGIAGGLSETQYF	TGTGCCAGCAGCGGGATAGCGGGGGGGCTTTCGGAGACCCAGTACTTC
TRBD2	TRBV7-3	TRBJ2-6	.	CASSPGGPGANVLTF	TGTGCCAGCAGCCCGGGGGGTCCCGGGGCCAACGTCCTGACTTTC
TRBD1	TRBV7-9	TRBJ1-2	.	CASRDRELNGYTF	TGTGCCAGCAGAGACAGGGAACTCAATGGCTACACCTTC
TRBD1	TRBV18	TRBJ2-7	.	CASSLDRTGTYEQYF	TGTGCCAGCTCACTAGACAGGACAGGGACCTACGAGCAGTACTTC
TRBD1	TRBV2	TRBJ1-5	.	CASSDPRQGFNQPQHF	TGTGCCAGCAGTGACCCCAGACAGGGGTTCAATCAGCCCCAGCATTTT
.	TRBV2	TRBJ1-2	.	CASSEDRDYGYTF	TGTGCCAGCAGTGAAGACAGGGACTATGGCTACACCTTC
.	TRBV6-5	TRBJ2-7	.	CASSFTRVGEQYF	TGTGCCAGCAGTTTTACACGGGTCGGCGAGCAGTACTTC
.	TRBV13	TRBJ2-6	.	CASSTTGTGANVLTF	TGTGCCAGCAGCACCACAGGGACCGGGGCCAACGTCCTGACTTTC
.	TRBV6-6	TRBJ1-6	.	CASSRREGANSPLHF	TGTGCCAGCAGTCGACGGGAGGGTGCTAATTCACCCCTCCACTTT
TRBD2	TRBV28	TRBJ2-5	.	CASSSPGLAGMDETQYF	TGTGCCAGCAGTTCCCCAGGACTAGCGGGGATGGACGAGACCCAGTACTTC
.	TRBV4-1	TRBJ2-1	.	CASSQVYVLGGQFF	TGCGCCAGCAGCCAAGTTTACGTGCTAGGGGGGCAGTTCTTC
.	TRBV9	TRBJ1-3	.	CASSVGQFSSGNTIYF	TGTGCCAGCAGCGTAGGGCAATTCAGCTCTGGAAACACCATATATTTT
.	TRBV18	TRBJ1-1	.	CASSPPGSHYTEAFF	TGTGCCAGCTCACCACCGGGCAGCCACTACACTGAAGCTTTCTTT
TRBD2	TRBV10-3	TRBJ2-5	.	CAISGVAGISETQYF	TGTGCCATCAGTGGCGTAGCGGGGATTAGTGAGACCCAGTACTTC
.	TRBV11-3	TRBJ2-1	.	CASSSWETRDEQFF	TGTGCCAGCAGCTCTTGGGAGACTCGCGACGAGCAGTTCTTC
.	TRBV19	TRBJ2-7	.	CASKAQASTYEQYF	TGTGCCAGTAAGGCGCAGGCCTCAACCTACGAGCAGTACTTC
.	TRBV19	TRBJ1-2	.	CASSNRGSSDSRYGYTF	TGTGCCAGTAGTAACCGGGGGTCGTCGGACTCTCGCTATGGCTACACCTTC
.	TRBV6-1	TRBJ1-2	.	CASSEESGFYGYTF	TGTGCCAGCAGTGAAGAATCAGGGTTCTATGGCTACACCTTC
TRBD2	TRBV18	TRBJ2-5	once	CASSQRLAGEETQYF	TGTGCCAGCTCCCAGAGGCTAGCGGGGGAAGAGACCCAGTACTTC
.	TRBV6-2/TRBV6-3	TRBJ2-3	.	CASSYQGDTQYF	TGTGCCAGCAGTTATCAGGGAGATACGCAGTATTTT